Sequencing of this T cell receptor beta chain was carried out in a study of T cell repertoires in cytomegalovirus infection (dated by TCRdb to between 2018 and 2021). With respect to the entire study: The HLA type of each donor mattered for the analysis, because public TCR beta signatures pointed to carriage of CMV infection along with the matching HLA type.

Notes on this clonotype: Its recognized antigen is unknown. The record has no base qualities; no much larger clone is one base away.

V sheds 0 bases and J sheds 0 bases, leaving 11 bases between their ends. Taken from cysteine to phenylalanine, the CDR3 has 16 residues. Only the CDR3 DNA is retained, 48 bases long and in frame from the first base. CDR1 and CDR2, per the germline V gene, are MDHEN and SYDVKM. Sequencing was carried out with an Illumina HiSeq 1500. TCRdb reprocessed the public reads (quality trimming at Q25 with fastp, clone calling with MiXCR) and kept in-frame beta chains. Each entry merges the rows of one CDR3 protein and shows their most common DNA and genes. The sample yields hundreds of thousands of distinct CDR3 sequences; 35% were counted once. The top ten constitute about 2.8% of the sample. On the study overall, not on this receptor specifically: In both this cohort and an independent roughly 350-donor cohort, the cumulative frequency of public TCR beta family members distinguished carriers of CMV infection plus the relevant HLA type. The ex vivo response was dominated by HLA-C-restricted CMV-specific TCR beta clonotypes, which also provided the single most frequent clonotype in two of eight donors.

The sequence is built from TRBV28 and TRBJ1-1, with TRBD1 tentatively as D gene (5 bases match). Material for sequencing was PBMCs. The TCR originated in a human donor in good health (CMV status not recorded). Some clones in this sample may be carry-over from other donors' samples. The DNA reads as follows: TGTGCCAGCAGTTTATGGACAGCTCCAATGAACACTGAAGCTTTCTTT. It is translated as CASSLWTAPMNTEAFF. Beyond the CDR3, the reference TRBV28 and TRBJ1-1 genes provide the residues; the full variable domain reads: DVKVTQSSRYLVKRTGEKVFLECVQDMDHENMFWYRQDPGLGLRLIYFSYDVKMKEKGDIPEGYSVSREKKERFSLILESASTNQTSMYLCASSLWTAPMNTEAFFGQGTRLTVV.